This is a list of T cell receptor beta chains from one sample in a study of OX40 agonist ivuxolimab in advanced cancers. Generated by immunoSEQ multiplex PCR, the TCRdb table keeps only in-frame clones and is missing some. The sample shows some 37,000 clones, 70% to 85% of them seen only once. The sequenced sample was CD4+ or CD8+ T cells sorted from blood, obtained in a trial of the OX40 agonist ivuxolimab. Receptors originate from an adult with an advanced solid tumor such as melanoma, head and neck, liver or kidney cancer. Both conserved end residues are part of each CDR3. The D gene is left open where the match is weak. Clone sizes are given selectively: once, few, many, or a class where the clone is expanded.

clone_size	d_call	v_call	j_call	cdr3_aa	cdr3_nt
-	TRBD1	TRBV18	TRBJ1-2	CASSPRTGEGGYTF	TGTGCCAGCTCACCGCGGACAGGGGAAGGTGGCTACACCTTC
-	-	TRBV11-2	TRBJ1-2	CASSLDRGLPNYGYTF	TGTGCCAGCAGCTTAGATCGGGGTCTGCCTAACTATGGCTACACCTTC
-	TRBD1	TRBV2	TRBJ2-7	CASRGFSRTGRYEQYF	TGTGCCAGCAGGGGATTTTCACGGACAGGGAGATACGAGCAGTACTTC
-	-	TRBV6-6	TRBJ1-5	CASSESNQPQHF	TGTGCCAGCAGTGAGAGCAATCAGCCCCAGCATTTT
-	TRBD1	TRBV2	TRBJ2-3	CASRNGQGRPDTQYF	TGTGCCAGCAGAAATGGACAGGGGAGGCCAGATACGCAGTATTTT
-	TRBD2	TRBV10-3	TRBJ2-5	CAISGASGEETQYF	TGTGCCATCAGTGGGGCTAGCGGGGAAGAGACCCAGTACTTC
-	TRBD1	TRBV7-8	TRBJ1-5	CASSSRPGQGISNQPQHF	TGTGCCAGCAGCTCGCGCCCGGGACAGGGTATTAGCAATCAGCCCCAGCATTTT
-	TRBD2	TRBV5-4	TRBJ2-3	CASSWTSGVTDTQYF	TGTGCCAGCAGCTGGACTAGCGGGGTTACAGATACGCAGTATTTT
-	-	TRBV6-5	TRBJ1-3	CASSYVHGGGNTIYF	TGTGCCAGCAGTTACGTTCACGGGGGGGGAAACACCATATATTTT
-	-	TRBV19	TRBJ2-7	CASSISDSYEQYF	TGTGCCAGTAGTATCAGCGACTCCTACGAGCAGTACTTC
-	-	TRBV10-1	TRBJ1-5	CASEGYQTNGGNQPQHF	TGCGCCAGCGAAGGCTACCAGACAAACGGCGGGAATCAGCCCCAGCATTTT
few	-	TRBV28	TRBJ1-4	CASESLAAKLFF	TGTGCCAGCGAATCACTTGCAGCAAAACTGTTTTTT
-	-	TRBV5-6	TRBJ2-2	CASSLDRGAIRAGELFF	TGTGCCAGCAGCTTAGATCGGGGCGCAATTAGGGCCGGGGAGCTGTTTTTT
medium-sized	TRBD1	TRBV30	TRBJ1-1	CAWSVLRDRRGRAFF	TGTGCCTGGAGTGTCCTCCGGGACAGGCGAGGAAGAGCTTTCTTT
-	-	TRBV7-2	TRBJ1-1	CASSLSLRGTEAFF	TGTGCCAGCAGCTTAAGCCTTAGGGGTACTGAAGCTTTCTTT
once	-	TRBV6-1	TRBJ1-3	CASGAIVSGNTIYF	TGTGCCAGCGGGGCCATAGTCTCTGGAAACACCATATATTTT
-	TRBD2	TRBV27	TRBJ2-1	CASSSSPSGGFNEQFF	TGTGCCAGCAGTTCCTCCCCGAGCGGGGGATTTAATGAGCAGTTCTTC
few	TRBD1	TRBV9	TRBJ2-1	CASSSTGQGRNEQFF	TGTGCCAGCAGCTCCACGGGACAGGGGAGGAATGAGCAGTTCTTC
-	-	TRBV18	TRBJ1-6	CASSQNNNSPLHF	TGTGCCAGCAGCCAAAATAATAATTCACCCCTCCACTTT
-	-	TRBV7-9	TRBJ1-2	CASSSRGGLLYGYTF	TGTGCCAGCAGCTCCCGGGGCGGGCTACTCTATGGCTACACCTTC
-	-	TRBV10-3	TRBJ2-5	CAISGRGETQYF	TGTGCCATCAGTGGCCGGGGGGAGACCCAGTACTTC
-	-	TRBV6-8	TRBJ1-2	CASSQCRGPYGYTF	TGTGCCAGCAGTCAATGTCGGGGACCGTATGGCTACACCTTC
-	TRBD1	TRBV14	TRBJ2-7	CASSKNRGSYEQYF	TGTGCCAGCAGCAAGAACAGGGGTTCCTACGAGCAGTACTTC
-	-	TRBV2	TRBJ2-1	CASRDPVNEQFF	TGTGCCAGCAGAGACCCGGTCAATGAGCAGTTCTTC
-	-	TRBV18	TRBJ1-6	CASSLVNPDFYNSPLHF	TGTGCCAGCTCACTCGTAAATCCCGATTTTTATAATTCACCCCTCCACTTT
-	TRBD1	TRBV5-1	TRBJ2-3	CASSLDDTGGGLDTQYF	TGCGCCAGCAGCTTGGACGATACAGGGGGCGGACTAGATACGCAGTATTTT
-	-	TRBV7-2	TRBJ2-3	CASSSRSGIMNTDTQYF	TGTGCCAGCAGCTCCAGGTCCGGGATCATGAACACAGATACGCAGTATTTT
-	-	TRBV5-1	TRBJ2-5	CASNGRGQEETQYF	TGCGCCAGCAACGGGAGGGGGCAAGAAGAGACCCAGTACTTC
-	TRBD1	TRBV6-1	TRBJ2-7	CASRDRESEQYF	TGTGCCAGCAGGGACAGGGAGAGCGAGCAGTACTTC
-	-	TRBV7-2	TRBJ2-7	CASGQEISYEQYF	TGTGCCAGCGGCCAGGAGATTTCCTACGAGCAGTACTTC
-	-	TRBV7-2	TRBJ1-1	CASSFPGRGAFF	TGTGCCAGCAGCTTCCCGGGCCGGGGGGCTTTCTTT
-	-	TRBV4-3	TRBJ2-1	CASSQDNAYNEQFF	TGCGCCAGCAGCCAAGATAATGCCTACAATGAGCAGTTCTTC
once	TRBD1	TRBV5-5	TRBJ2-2	CASSRDRATGELFF	TGTGCCAGCAGCCGAGACAGGGCCACCGGGGAGCTGTTTTTT
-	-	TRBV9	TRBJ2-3	CASSVGGALGPTDTQYF	TGTGCCAGCAGCGTAGGCGGCGCCCTGGGACCCACAGATACGCAGTATTTT
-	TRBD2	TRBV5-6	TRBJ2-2	CASSSGLAGITGELFF	TGTGCCAGCAGCTCCGGACTAGCGGGGATCACCGGGGAGCTGTTTTTT
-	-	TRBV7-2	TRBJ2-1	CASSSTVYNEQFF	TGTGCCAGCAGCTCGACAGTATACAATGAGCAGTTCTTC
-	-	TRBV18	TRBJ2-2	CASSGDWNTGELFF	TGTGCCAGCTCAGGGGATTGGAACACCGGGGAGCTGTTTTTT
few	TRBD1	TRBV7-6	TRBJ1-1	CASSPRPQGARTEAFF	TGTGCCAGCAGCCCACGACCACAGGGGGCGAGGACTGAAGCTTTCTTT
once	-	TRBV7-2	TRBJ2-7	CASSFSAGGNYEQYF	TGTGCCAGCAGCTTCTCAGCCGGGGGTAACTACGAGCAGTACTTC
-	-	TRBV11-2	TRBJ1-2	CASSFGTTLGYTF	TGTGCCAGCAGCTTCGGGACAACCCTTGGCTACACCTTC
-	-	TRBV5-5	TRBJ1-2	CASSPAATEGFGRQRGYTF	TGTGCCAGCAGCCCGGCCGCCACCGAGGGGTTCGGACGTCAGCGCGGCTACACCTTC
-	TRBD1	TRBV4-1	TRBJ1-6	CASSQSSTGTNSPLHF	TGCGCCAGCAGCCAATCCTCGACAGGGACTAATTCACCCCTCCACTTT
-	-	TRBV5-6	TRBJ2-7	CASTQDPAYEQYF	TGTGCCAGCACCCAGGACCCGGCCTACGAGCAGTACTTC
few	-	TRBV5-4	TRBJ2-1	CAILPSGHLPAGKQFF	TGTGCCATCCTCCCGTCGGGACACCTTCCAGCGGGGAAGCAGTTCTTC
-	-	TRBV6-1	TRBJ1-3	CASSTGSSGNTIYF	TGTGCCAGCTCGACAGGTTCCTCTGGAAACACCATATATTTT
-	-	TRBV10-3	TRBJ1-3	CATFGLQSGNTIYF	TGTGCCACCTTCGGGCTTCAATCTGGAAACACCATATATTTT
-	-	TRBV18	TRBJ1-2	CASSPKDRNYGYTF	TGTGCCAGCTCACCGAAGGACAGAAACTATGGCTACACCTTC
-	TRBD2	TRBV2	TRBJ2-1	CASSETSGGGTYNEQFF	TGTGCCAGCAGTGAAACTAGCGGGGGAGGCACCTACAATGAGCAGTTCTTC
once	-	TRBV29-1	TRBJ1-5	CSVALDSNQPQHF	TGCAGCGTTGCGTTAGATAGCAATCAGCCCCAGCATTTT
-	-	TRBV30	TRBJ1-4	CAWGPRPVATNEKLFF	TGTGCCTGGGGGCCGAGGCCTGTTGCAACTAATGAAAAACTGTTTTTT
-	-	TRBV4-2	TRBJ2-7	CASSQRDWFEQYF	TGTGCCAGCAGCCAAAGGGACTGGTTTGAGCAGTACTTC
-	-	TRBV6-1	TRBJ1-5	CASSERPSNQPQHF	TGTGCCAGCAGTGAACGCCCTAGCAATCAGCCCCAGCATTTT
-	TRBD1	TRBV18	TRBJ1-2	CASSPSDRVEGYTF	TGTGCCAGCTCACCTAGCGACAGGGTGGAGGGCTACACCTTC
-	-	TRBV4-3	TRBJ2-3	CASSQEQVSTDTQYF	TGCGCCAGCAGCCAAGAACAGGTTAGCACAGATACGCAGTATTTT
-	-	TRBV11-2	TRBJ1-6	CASSRRAVPPLHF	TGTGCCAGCAGCCGCAGGGCCGTTCCACCCCTCCACTTT
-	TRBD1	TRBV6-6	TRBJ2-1	CASSPGTGKLEFF	TGTGCCAGCAGTCCAGGGACAGGGAAATTGGAGTTCTTC
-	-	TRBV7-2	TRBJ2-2	CASSPRSRNTGELFF	TGTGCCAGCAGCCCCCGGTCCAGGAACACCGGGGAGCTGTTTTTT
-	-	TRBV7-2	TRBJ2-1	CASSLGGSGYNEQFF	TGTGCCAGCAGCTTAGGTGGCAGTGGTTACAATGAGCAGTTCTTC
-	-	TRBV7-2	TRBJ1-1	CASSLRLNTEAFF	TGTGCCAGCAGCTTAAGGTTGAACACTGAAGCTTTCTTT